A single sample is the source of the 7 T cell receptor beta chains below, sequenced in a study of T cell responses to AZD1222 COVID-19 vaccine. The assay was immunoSEQ multiplex PCR, and TCRdb's table has in-frame clones only and misses some. The sample contains approximately 120,000 clones, roughly nine tenths of which appear only once. Here the sequenced sample was peripheral blood, taken on day 0 of AZD1222 vaccination. All receptors come from an adult in good health.

This chain links TRBV7-2 with TRBJ1-6, with D perhaps TRBD1 (6 bases). Looked up from germline, CDR1 is SGHTA and CDR2 is FQGNSA. This CDR3 is 16 amino acids long. V was pared by 1 base and J by 6 bases, with 13 bases between. CDR3 nucleotides: TGTGCCAGCAGCTTAGGGGGGGCGTTAAGTAATTCACCCCTCCACTTT. Translating gives CASSLGGALSNSPLHF.

This chain connects TRBV5-1 to TRBJ1-2; D is unresolved. The V and J ends lost 0 bases and 4 bases respectively, with 16 bases between them. CDR1 SGHRS and CDR2 YFSETQ come from the germline V gene. The CDR3 runs 16 residues. The DNA of the CDR3 is TGCGCCAGCAGCTTGGATACGAGCGCCAGCGTCTATGGCTACACCTTC. It specifies CASSLDTSASVYGYTF.

This chain joins TRBV27 and TRBJ2-3; the D gene could be TRBD1 or TRBD2 (6 bases each). V lost 7 bases to trimming and J lost 6 bases, with 23 bases between them. The germline V gene encodes CDR1 MNHEY and CDR2 SMNVEV (reference sequence). This CDR3 is 16 amino acids long. This CDR3 reads CASNPLGGQEGDTQYF. The CDR3 DNA follows: TGTGCCAGCAACCCCCTGGGGGGCCAAGAGGGGGATACGCAGTATTTT.

This chain uses TRBV6-5 with TRBJ1-1, with TRBD1 as a possible D gene (5 bases). V was clipped by 11 bases and J by 2 bases, with 9 bases between them. CDR1 MNHEY and CDR2 SVGAGI come from the germline V gene. The CDR3 totals 11 residues. As DNA, the CDR3 is TGTGCCTGCCGGGACAACACTGAAGCTTTCTTT. It translates to CACRDNTEAFF.

V gene TRBV5-5 combines with J gene TRBJ1-3, with D possibly matching TRBD1 (5 bases). The CDR3 has 16 amino acids. The ends were cut back, 5 bases at V and 1 base at J, with 16 bases in the middle. Germline-derived CDR1 and CDR2 are SGHKS and YYEKEE (reference sequence). CDR3 sequence: CASRSGPHTSGNTIYF. The CDR3 coding sequence is TGTGCCAGCAGATCGGGACCGCACACGTCTGGAAACACCATATATTTT.

This chain links TRBV11-2 with TRBJ2-7; D unclear. CDR3 length equals 14 residues. Germline V lookup: CDR1 SGHAT, CDR2 FQNNGV. V gave up 8 bases and J gave up 2 bases, with 16 bases separating them. The CDR3 sequence is CASAPWFGTYEQYF. In nucleotides, the CDR3 is TGTGCCAGCGCCCCCTGGTTTGGGACCTACGAGCAGTACTTC.

The gene calls are TRBV18 and TRBJ2-7, with D unclear. The V end was cut by 2 bases, the J end by 0 bases, with 8 bases between. The CDR3 contains 14 residues. Germline loops: CDR1 KGHSH, CDR2 LQKENI. CDR3 nucleotide sequence: TGTGCCAGCTCACCAGAGACCACCTCCTACGAGCAGTACTTC. Protein sequence: CASSPETTSYEQYF.